Described below is a single TCR beta chain sequence and its context. This entry belongs to a study of CD8 T cells in Susac syndrome. V was trimmed by 4 bases and J by 0 bases, leaving 16 bases between them. CDR1 and CDR2 (germline): GTSNPN, SVGIG (reference sequence). The CDR3 has 16 residues. The sequenced target, TCR beta, came from blood CD8+ and CD4+ T cells. Treatment-naive patients with stable or active relapsing-remitting disease served as multiple sclerosis controls. Random-hexamer reverse transcription was applied to about 0.45 to 1 ug RNA. Multiplex immunoSEQ PCR targeted 54 Vbeta and 13 Jbeta TCR beta segments. TCRdb fed the immunoSEQ multiplex PCR reads into MiXCR, producing one record per CDR3 protein. Altogether 400,000 or so distinct CDR3 sequences are present, approximately 85% being singletons, with the ten largest covering 0.09% to 0.15%.

Sequenced sample: CD8+ T cells from PBMCs. This TCR was sampled from a human donor with multiple sclerosis. The rearrangement joins TRBV30 to TRBJ1-3, with D possibly TRBD1 on 6 matching bases. CDR3 protein: CAWTPGETVSGNTIYF. For the CDR3, the DNA is TGTGCCTGGACCCCAGGGGAGACAGTCTCTGGAAACACCATATATTTT.